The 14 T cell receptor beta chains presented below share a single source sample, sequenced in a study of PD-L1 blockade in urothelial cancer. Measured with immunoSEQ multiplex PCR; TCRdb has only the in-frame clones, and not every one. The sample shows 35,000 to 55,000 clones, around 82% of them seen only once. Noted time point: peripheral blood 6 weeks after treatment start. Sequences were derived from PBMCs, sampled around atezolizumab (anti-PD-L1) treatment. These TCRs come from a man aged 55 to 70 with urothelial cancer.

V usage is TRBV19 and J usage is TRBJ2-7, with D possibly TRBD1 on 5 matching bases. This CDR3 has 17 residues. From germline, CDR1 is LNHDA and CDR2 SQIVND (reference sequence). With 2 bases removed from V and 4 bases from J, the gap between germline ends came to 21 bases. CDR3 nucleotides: TGTGCCAGTAGTATAAAGACAGTTGGACCCTTAGGGTACGAGCAGTACTTC. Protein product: CASSIKTVGPLGYEQYF.

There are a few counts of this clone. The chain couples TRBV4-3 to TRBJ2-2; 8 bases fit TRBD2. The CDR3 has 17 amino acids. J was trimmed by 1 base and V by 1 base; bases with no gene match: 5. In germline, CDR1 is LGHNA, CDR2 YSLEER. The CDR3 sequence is CASSQAWTSRNTGELFF. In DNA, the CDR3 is TGCGCCAGCAGCCAAGCCTGGACTAGCAGGAACACCGGGGAGCTGTTTTTT.

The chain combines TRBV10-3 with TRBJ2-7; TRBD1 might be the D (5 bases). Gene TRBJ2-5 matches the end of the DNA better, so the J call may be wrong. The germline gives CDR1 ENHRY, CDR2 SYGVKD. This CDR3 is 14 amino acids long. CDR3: CAISDLAATGTQYF. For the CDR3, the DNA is TGTGCCATCAGTGACCTTGCCGCAACAGGGACCCAGTACTTC.

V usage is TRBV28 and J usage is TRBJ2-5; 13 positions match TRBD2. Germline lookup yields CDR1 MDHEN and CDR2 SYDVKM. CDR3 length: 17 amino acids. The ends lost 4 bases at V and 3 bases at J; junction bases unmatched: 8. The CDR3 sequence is CASSSGLGTSGEETQYF. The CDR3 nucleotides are TGTGCCAGCAGTTCCGGACTGGGGACTAGCGGGGAAGAGACCCAGTACTTC.

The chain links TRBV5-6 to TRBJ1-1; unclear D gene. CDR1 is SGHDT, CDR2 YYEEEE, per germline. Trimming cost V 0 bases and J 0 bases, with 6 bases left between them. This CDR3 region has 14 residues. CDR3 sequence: CASSLGEVNTEAFF. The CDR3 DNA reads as TGTGCCAGCAGCTTGGGGGAGGTGAACACTGAAGCTTTCTTT.

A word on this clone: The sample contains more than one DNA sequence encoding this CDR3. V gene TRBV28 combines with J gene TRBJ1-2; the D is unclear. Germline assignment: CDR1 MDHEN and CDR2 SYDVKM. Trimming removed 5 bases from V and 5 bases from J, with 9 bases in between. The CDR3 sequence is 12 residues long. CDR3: CASSLRGYGYTF. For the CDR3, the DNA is TGTGCCAGCAGTCTACGGGGATATGGCTACACCTTC.

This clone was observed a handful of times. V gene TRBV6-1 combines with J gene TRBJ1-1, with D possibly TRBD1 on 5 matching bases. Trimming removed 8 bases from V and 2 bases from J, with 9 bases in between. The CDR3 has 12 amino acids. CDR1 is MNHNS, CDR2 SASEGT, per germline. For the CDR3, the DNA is TGTGCCAGCCAGGGCCCTAACACTGAAGCTTTCTTT. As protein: CASQGPNTEAFF.

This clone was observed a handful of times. CDR3 loop: CASSGQGLYGYTF. The CDR3 DNA sequence: TGTGCCAGCAGTGGACAGGGTCTCTATGGCTACACCTTC. J is TRBJ1-2 and V is TRBV2, with 7 bases lining up with TRBD1. Germline assignment: CDR1 SNHLY and CDR2 FYNNEI. This CDR3 contains 13 residues. V lost 4 bases, J lost 4 bases, and 3 bases stayed unmatched.

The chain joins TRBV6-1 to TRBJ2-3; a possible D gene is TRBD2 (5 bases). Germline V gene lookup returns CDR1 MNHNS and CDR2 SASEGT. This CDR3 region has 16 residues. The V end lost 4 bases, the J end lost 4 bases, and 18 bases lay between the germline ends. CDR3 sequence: CASSASFNTGSDTQYF. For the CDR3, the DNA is TGTGCCAGCAGTGCCTCGTTTAACACGGGGTCAGATACGCAGTATTTT.

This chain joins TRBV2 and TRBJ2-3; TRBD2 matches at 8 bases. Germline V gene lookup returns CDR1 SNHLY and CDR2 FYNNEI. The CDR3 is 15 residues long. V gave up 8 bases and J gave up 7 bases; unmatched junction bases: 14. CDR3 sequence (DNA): TGTGCCAGCGGGGAGGACGGGGGGGCGTGGAATACGCAGTATTTT. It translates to CASGEDGGAWNTQYF.

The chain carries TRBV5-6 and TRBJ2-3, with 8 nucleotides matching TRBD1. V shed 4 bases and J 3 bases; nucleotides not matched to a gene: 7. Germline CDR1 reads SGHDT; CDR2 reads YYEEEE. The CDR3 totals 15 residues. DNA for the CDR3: TGTGCCAGCAGCCCCGGACAGGGTGAGACAGATACGCAGTATTTT. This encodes CASSPGQGETDTQYF.

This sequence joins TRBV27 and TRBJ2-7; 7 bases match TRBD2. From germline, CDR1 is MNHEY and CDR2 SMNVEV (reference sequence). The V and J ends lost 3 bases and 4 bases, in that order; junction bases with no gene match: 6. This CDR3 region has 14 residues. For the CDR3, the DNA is TGTGCCAGCAGTTTGGGAGGGCTCGGGTACGAGCAGTACTTC. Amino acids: CASSLGGLGYEQYF.

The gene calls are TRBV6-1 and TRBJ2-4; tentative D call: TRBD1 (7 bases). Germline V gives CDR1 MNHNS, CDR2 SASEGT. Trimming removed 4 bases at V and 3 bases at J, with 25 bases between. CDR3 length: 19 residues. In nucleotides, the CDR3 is TGTGCCAGCAGTGCTTCCGGCCAGGGGGGCGTACGTGGCAAAAACATTCAGTACTTC. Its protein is CASSASGQGGVRGKNIQYF.

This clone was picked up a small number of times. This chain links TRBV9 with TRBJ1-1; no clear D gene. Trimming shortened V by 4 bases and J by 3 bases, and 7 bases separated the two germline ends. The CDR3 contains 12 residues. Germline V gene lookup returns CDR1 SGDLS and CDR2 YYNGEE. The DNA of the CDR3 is TGTGCCAGCAGCCCCCCCTACACTGAAGCTTTCTTT. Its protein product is CASSPPYTEAFF.